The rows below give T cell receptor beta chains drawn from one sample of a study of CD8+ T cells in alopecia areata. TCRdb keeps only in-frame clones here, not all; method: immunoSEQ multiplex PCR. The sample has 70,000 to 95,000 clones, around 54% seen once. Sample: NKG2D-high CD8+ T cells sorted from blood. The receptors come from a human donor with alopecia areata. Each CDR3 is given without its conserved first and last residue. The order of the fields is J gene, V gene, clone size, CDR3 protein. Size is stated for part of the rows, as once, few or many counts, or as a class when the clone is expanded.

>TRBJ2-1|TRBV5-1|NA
ASSPELAGAYNEQF
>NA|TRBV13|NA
ASSPGDTSYEQY
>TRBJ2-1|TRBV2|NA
ASSDRGHYNEQF
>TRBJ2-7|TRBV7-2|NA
ASSPMNGYEQY
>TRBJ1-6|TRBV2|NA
ASSEWGTGSSPLH
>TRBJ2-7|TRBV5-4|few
ASSVGASYEQY
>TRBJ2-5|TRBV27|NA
ASSSPGSGGEETQY
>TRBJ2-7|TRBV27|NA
ASSVYGGQPY
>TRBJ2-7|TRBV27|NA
ASSSGLAGNDEQY
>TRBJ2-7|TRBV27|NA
ASRRGYEQY
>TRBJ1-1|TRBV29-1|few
SVRTGESSEAF
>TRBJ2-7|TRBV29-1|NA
SVEPGQGEYEQY
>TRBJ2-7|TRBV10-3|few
AMGIGDEQY
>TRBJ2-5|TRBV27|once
ASSLNPQGRETQY
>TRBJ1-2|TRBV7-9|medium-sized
ASSLVPSNYGYT
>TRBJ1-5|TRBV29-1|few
SVEDPGSNQPQH
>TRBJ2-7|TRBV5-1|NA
ASSLWPSPPPSYEQY
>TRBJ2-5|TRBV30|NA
AWRHWGGTETQY
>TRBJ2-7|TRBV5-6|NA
ASSSTGGEQY
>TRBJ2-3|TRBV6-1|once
ASSELAEKGDTQY
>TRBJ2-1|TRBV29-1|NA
SVRVAGSYNEQF
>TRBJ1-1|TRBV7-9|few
ASSSDGPEAF
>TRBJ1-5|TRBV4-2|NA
ASSQKLMSQGDQPQH
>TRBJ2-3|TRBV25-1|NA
ASKGGDTQY
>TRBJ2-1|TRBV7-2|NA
ASRGLSNEQF
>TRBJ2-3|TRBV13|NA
ASSLEWRPDTQY
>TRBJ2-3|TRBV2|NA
ASKGKGGYTDTQY
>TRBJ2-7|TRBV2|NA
ASREKPYEQY
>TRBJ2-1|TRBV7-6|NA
ASSLASGYNEQF
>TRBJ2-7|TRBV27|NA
ASSVRGGYEQY
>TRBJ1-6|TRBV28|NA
ASSHQAPLH
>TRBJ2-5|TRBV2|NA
ATRGGRQETQY
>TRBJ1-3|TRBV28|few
ASSFNLGGNTIY
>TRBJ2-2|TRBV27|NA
ASSYRQGGNGELF
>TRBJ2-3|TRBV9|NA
ASSVEGDPTDTQY
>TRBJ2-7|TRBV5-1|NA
ASSDLTRGPHEQY
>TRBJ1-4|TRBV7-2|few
ASSSGTGEKLF
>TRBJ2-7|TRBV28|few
ASSFSSYEQY
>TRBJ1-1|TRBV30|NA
AWSVRVTEAF
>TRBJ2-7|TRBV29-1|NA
SVGPAVSYEQY
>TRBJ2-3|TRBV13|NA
ASSSATSTDTQY
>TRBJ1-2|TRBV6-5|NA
ASSSGSPFYGYT
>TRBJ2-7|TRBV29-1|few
SVDGLAGDYEQY
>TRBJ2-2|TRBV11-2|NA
ASSGISDRGSGELF
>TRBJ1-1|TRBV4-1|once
ASSQADRGGTEAF
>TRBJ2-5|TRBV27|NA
ASSLWGSAGATETQY
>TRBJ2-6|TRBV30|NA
AWSEFYGGPGANVLT
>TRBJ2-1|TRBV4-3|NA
ASSHEASGTDDNEQF
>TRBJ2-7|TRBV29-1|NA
SVPIGTADYEQY
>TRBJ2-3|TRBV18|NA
ASSPPEGASTDTQY
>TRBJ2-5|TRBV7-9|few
ASSRDRTQETQY
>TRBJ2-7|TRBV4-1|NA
ASSQGDRVGTYEQY
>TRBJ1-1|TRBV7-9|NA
ASSLTLSTEAF
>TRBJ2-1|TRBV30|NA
AWSAAGVANEQF
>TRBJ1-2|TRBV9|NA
ASSAPPASGTNYGYT